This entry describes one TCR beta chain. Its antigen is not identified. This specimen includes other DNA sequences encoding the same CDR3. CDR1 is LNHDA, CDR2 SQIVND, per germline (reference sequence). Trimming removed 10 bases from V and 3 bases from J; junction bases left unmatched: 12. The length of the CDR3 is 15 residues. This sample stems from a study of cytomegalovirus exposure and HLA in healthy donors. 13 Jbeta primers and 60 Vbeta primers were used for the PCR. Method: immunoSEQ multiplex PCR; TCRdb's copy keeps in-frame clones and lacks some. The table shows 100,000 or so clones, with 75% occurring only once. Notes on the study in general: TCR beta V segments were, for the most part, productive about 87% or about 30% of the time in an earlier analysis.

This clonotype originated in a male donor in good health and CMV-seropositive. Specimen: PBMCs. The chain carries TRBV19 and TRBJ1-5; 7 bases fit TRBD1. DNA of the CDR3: TGTGCCACTCGGGGAAACAGGGGTTCCAATCAGCCCCAGCATTTT. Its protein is CATRGNRGSNQPQHF.